Reported below is one T cell receptor beta chain. Its target is unknown. The sample originates from a study of T cell responses to AZD1222 COVID-19 vaccine. The study, taken as a whole, reports: Repertoires were collected only later (after the peak T cell response had occurred). The donor group comprised mostly white British people and more females; the analysis possibly underestimated clonal diversity. Spike was spanned by vaccine-associated CD4 TCRs, with dominance at 160-218 and 743-854. Among those given AZD1222, only five or six were seropositive at baseline.

The CDR3 sequence is 20 residues long. Germline lookup yields CDR1 MDHEN and CDR2 SYDVKM. The junction had 15 bases not matched to a gene; V was cut back by 2 bases and J by 1 base. Generated by immunoSEQ multiplex PCR, the TCRdb table keeps only in-frame clones and is missing some. The sample shows some 160,000 clones, 85% to 95% of them seen only once. The sample in question was peripheral blood, obtained on day 0 of AZD1222 vaccination. The gene calls are TRBV28 and TRBJ2-2, with TRBD2 matching 8 bases. The TCR sequence derives from an adult in good health. The CDR3 region has the DNA TGTGCCAGCAGTTTAGTCCCTCTATCGGGGGGGCCAGGGAACACCGGGGAGCTGTTTTTT. This encodes CASSLVPLSGGPGNTGELFF.